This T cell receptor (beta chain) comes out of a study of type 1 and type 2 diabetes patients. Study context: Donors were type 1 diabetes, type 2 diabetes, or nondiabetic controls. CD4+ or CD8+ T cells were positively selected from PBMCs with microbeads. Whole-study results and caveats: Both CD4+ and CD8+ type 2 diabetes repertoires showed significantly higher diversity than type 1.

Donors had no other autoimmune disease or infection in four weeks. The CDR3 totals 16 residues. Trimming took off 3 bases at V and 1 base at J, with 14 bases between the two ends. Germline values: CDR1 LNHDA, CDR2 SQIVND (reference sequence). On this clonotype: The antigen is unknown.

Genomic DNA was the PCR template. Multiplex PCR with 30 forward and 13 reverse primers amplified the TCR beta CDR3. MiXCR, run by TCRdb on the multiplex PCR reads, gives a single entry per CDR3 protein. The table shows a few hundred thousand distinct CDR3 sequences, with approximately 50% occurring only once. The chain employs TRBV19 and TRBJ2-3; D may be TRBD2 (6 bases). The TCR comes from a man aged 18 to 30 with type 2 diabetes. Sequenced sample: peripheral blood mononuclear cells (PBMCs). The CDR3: CASSISLALGTDTQYF. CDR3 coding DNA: TGTGCCAGTAGTATCTCGCTAGCGTTGGGCACAGATACGCAGTATTTT.